A selection of T cell receptor beta chains follows, all from one sample in a study of T cells in Graves' hyperthyroidism and ophthalmopathy. TCRdb re-called the multiplex PCR reads through MiXCR, storing one row per CDR3 protein. Of 500,000 to 750,000 distinct CDR3 sequences in the sample, 12% to 15% were seen once. Sequences were obtained from blood. Receptor source: a woman aged 18 to 35 with Graves' ophthalmopathy. Each CDR3 is given with its conserved first and last residue. Fields, in order: clone size, V gene, CDR3 protein. Only part of the rows carry a size: once, few, many, or a class if the clone is expanded.

>many|TRBV12-3/TRBV12-4
CASSLDPGTEEQETQYF
>many|TRBV6-1
CASSKAYTDTQYF
>.|TRBV6-1
CAPRAGDSTDTQYF
>.|TRBV20-1
CSARARGGTDTQYF
>many|TRBV28
CASSSPGQGMEGGELFF
>.|TRBV9
CASSAYGQGGNTIYF
>.|TRBV20-1
CSAQGLAGSADTQYF
>.|TRBV11-3
CASSQGPIVTGELFF
>many|TRBV28
CASSSSLRLVREQYF
>many|TRBV28
CASIQGEGGYSNQPQHF
>.|TRBV5-4
CASSLDGAQYNEQFF
>few|TRBV4-1
CASSPQTAVGEKLFF
>.|TRBV4-3
CASSQDSGAGELFF
>.|TRBV19
CASSRGQYGYTF
>many|TRBV11-3
CASSPKGGRNEQYF
>many|TRBV28
CASSTPTESYTEAFF
>.|TRBV20-1
CSARAGGSRNQPQHF
>many|TRBV28
CASSGGTDTQYF
>many|TRBV6-2/TRBV6-3
CASSYSFGNYNEQFF
>.|TRBV6-6
CASSYSTGPTNYGYTF
>many|TRBV30
CAWSLAGSSYNEQFF
>many|TRBV5-1
CASSLNRVGTEAFF
>many|TRBV7-2
CASSLGGRIASTDTQYF
>.|TRBV2
CASSAGQGINEQFF
>many|TRBV12-3/TRBV12-4
CASSLGQGIHGYTF
>many|TRBV6-5
CASSYHRQKQGTSYEQYF
>many|TRBV6-1
CASSRYSRNIPYEQYF
>.|TRBV19
CAVFSGAGGDTQYF
>many|TRBV30
CAWSYGVHAYGYTF
>many|TRBV29-1
CSGAVGRVPYEQYF
>.|TRBV5-6
CASSLQGGGTQYF
>many|TRBV28
CASRSRTLDWEQYF
>few|TRBV4-3
CASSQQDRGGQFF
>.|TRBV5-1
CASSLAPVSTDTQYF
>many|TRBV5-1
CASSLGGRAENEQFF
>.|TRBV19
CASSIDSNRGDSPLHF
>few|TRBV19
CASSTALAVQETQYF
>.|TRBV9
CASSALAGGSETQYF
>.|TRBV6-1
CASIFTSGASYEQYF
>many|TRBV27
CASSLTFVQGSNYGYTF
>.|TRBV27
CASSSGTGRGNEQFF